Listed below are T cell receptor beta chains from one sample, sequenced in a study of T cells in Graves' hyperthyroidism and ophthalmopathy. Each CDR3 protein is one row after TCRdb ran MiXCR on the multiplex PCR reads. Of 20,000 to 30,000 distinct CDR3 sequences detected, nearly 45% appear once; the ten largest clones hold 10%. The sample consisted of blood. The source of these receptors is a woman in her twenties or thirties with Graves' hyperthyroidism. CDR3s include the opening cysteine and the closing phenylalanine or tryptophan. D genes are given only for firm matches. The size field is filled for only some rows; it gives once, few, many or a size class.

TRBV19	.	TRBJ1-1	.	TGTGCCAGTAGTACCCAGGCGGGGGGGATGGGCACTGAAGCTTTCTTT	CASSTQAGGMGTEAFF
TRBV3-1	.	TRBJ2-6	many	TGTGCCAGCAGCCAAGATCGCCTATCTGGGGCCAACGTCCTGACTTTC	CASSQDRLSGANVLTF
TRBV20-1	TRBD2	TRBJ2-7	.	TGCAGTGCCCTAGGACTAGCGGGAGTCTACGAGCAGTACTTC	CSALGLAGVYEQYF
TRBV28	TRBD1	TRBJ1-2	many	TGTGCCAGCAGTTCGAGGGGGCGGGATGGCTACACCTTC	CASSSRGRDGYTF
TRBV20-1	TRBD2	TRBJ2-3	.	TGCAGTGCTATCAAGACTAGCGGGAACACAGATACGCAGTATTTT	CSAIKTSGNTDTQYF
TRBV7-8	.	TRBJ2-5	.	TGTGCCAGCAGCTCGCGACTAGGAGCGCCAGAGACCCAGTACTTC	CASSSRLGAPETQYF
TRBV20-1	.	TRBJ2-1	medium-sized	TGCAGTGCTAGTGAAATGGGTGAGCAGTTCTTC	CSASEMGEQFF
TRBV11-2	TRBD1	TRBJ2-5	many	TGTGCCAGCAGCTTCCGTGAGATAGGACAGGTCGAAGAGACCCAGTACTTC	CASSFREIGQVEETQYF
TRBV29-1	TRBD1	TRBJ2-7	.	TGCAGCGTTGGGACAGGGGGTTGGAACGAGCAGTACTTC	CSVGTGGWNEQYF
TRBV2	.	TRBJ2-7	.	TGTGCCAGCAACCAGGGGCTATCGTGGCGGGCTTACTCCTACGAGCAGTACTTT	CASNQGLSWRAYSYEQYF
TRBV27	.	TRBJ1-4	.	TGTGCCAGCAGTTTAGGGGCAGGGGCAACTAATGAAAAACTGTTTTTT	CASSLGAGATNEKLFF
TRBV29-1	.	TRBJ1-2	.	TGCAGCGTGGGGACAAATGCTAACTATGGCTACACCTTC	CSVGTNANYGYTF
TRBV20-1	TRBD1	TRBJ1-2	.	TGCAGTGCTACCTCCTCGACAGGGCTCATCAACTATGGCTACACCTTC	CSATSSTGLINYGYTF
TRBV5-1	.	TRBJ2-5	.	TGCGCCAGCAGCTTGTCCCAAGCGACCCAGTACTTC	CASSLSQATQYF
TRBV2	TRBD2	TRBJ2-6	.	TGTGCCAGCAGAGCGACTAGCGGGTTCAACTCTGGGGCCAACGTCCTGACTTTC	CASRATSGFNSGANVLTF
TRBV7-9	TRBD1	TRBJ2-3	.	TGTGCCAGCAGCTCACGCCGGGACAGGGGGAATTTT	CASSSRRDRGNF
TRBV12-3/TRBV12-4	TRBD1	TRBJ1-5	many	TGTGCCAGCAGTCCAGGGGGCATCAGCAATCAGCCCCAGCATTTT	CASSPGGISNQPQHF
TRBV5-1	TRBD2	TRBJ2-3	once	TGCGCCAGCAGCTTGTCGACTCCCGGGGTAGCGGGAGGTTCAGATACGCAGTATTTT	CASSLSTPGVAGGSDTQYF
TRBV30	.	TRBJ2-3	many	TGTGCCTGGAGTGATTCATCCTATACGCAGTATTTT	CAWSDSSYTQYF
TRBV7-3	.	TRBJ1-2	.	TGTGCCAGCAGCTTGGTCTGGGGCTACACCTTC	CASSLVWGYTF
TRBV6-4	TRBD2	TRBJ2-1	many	TGTGCCAGCAGTGGCTTTAGCGGGAGCTCCTACAATGAGCAGTTCTTC	CASSGFSGSSYNEQFF
TRBV20-1	TRBD2	TRBJ2-7	.	TGCAGTGCTACTAGCGGGAACTACGAGCAGTACTTC	CSATSGNYEQYF
TRBV7-9	.	TRBJ1-4	medium-sized	TGTGCCAGCAGCTTAACGGCGAATGAAAAACTGTTTTTT	CASSLTANEKLFF
TRBV20-1	.	TRBJ2-5	.	TGCAGTGCTAGGTCGACAGGTACAAGGGGAGAGACCCAGTACTTC	CSARSTGTRGETQYF
TRBV28	TRBD1	TRBJ1-5	many	TGTGCCACTTCCCCAGGGGGCGAAAATCAGCCCCAGCATTTT	CATSPGGENQPQHF
TRBV18	TRBD1	TRBJ1-1	.	TGTGCCAGCTCGCCGGGACAGGGCCTCACTGAAGCTTTCTTT	CASSPGQGLTEAFF
TRBV2	.	TRBJ1-1	medium-sized	TGTGCCAGCAGTGAAAACAGACAGGATGTTGCTTTCTTT	CASSENRQDVAFF
TRBV7-6	.	TRBJ2-1	.	TGTGCCAGCAGCTTAGAATCCCGACTAGGGCAGTTCTTC	CASSLESRLGQFF
TRBV20-1	TRBD1	TRBJ2-7	.	TGCAGTGCTAGCTCGGGACAGGGAGACGAGCAGTACTTC	CSASSGQGDEQYF
TRBV2	TRBD1	TRBJ2-5	many	TGTGCCAGAAACAGGGGGCATGGCGAGACCCAGTACTTC	CARNRGHGETQYF
TRBV5-6	.	TRBJ1-2	many	TGTGCCAGCAGCTTGGGACCCGTGGGCTACACCTTC	CASSLGPVGYTF
TRBV9	TRBD1	TRBJ2-7	.	TGTGCCAGCAGCGGTCGGACAGGCCCTTCCTACGAGCAGTACTTC	CASSGRTGPSYEQYF
TRBV6-5	.	TRBJ2-7	.	TGTGCCAGCACCCAACTCGGGGGTGGCGAGCAGTACTTC	CASTQLGGGEQYF
TRBV20-1	TRBD2	TRBJ2-3	many	TGCAGTGCTAGGGGGCTAGCGGGGCCAAGCACAGATACGCAGTATTTT	CSARGLAGPSTDTQYF
TRBV3-1	TRBD1	TRBJ1-2	few	TGTGCCAGCAGCCCTATACAGGGGGCGGCTGGCTACACCTTC	CASSPIQGAAGYTF